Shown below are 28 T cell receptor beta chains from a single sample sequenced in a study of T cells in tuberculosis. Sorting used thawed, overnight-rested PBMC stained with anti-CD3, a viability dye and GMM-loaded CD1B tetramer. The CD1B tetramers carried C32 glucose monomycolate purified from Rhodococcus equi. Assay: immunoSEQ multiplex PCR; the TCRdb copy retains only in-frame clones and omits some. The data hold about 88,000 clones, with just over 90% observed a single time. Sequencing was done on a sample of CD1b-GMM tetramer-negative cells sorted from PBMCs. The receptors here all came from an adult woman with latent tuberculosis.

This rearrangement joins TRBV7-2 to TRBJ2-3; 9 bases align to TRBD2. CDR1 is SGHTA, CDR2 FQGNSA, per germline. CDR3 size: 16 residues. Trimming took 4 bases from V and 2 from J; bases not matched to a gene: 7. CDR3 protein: CASSSRSGGFTDTQYF. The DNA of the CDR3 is TGTGCCAGCAGCTCGCGTAGCGGGGGCTTCACAGATACGCAGTATTTT.

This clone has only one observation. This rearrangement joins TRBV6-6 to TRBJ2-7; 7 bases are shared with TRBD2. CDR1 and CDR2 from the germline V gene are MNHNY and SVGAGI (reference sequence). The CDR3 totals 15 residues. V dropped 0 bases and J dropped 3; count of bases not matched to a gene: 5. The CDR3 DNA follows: TGTGCCAGCAGTTACTCGGGGGGGACCCTCTACGAGCAGTACTTC. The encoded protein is CASSYSGGTLYEQYF.

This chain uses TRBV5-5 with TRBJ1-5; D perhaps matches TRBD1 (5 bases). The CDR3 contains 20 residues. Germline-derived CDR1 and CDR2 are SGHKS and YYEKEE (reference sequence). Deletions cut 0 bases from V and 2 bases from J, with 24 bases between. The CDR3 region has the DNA TGTGCCAGCAGCTTGGGCCCCAGGCTTCCTGGGGCGTTGGGCAATCAGCCCCAGCATTTT. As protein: CASSLGPRLPGALGNQPQHF. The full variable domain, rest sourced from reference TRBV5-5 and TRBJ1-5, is DAGVTQSPTHLIKTRGQQVTLRCSPISGHKSVSWYQQVLGQGPQFIFQYYEKEERGRGNFPDRFSARQFPNYSSELNVNALLLGDSALYLCASSLGPRLPGALGNQPQHFGDGTRLSIL.

The CDR3 DNA sequence: TGTGCCATCAGTGTCCTTCTGGACAGGAACCAAGAGACCCAGTACTTC. This codes for CAISVLLDRNQETQYF. The chain recombines TRBV10-3 with TRBJ2-5; 7 bases match TRBD1. The germline V gene has CDR1 ENHRY and CDR2 SYGVKD. CDR3 length: 16 amino acids. With 4 bases clipped from V and 0 bases from J, the junction kept 8 bases outside the gene matches.

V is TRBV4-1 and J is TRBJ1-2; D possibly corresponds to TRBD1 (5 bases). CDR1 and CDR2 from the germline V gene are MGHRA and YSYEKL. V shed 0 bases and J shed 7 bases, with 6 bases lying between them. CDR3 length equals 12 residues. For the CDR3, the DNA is TGCGCCAGCAGCCAAGATCAGGGTGGCTACACCTTC. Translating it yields CASSQDQGGYTF.

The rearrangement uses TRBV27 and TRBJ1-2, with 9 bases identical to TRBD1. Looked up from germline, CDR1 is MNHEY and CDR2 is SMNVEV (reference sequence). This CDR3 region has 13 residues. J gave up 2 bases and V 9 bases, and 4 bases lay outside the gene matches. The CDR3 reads CASKGQGNYGYTF. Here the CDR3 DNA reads TGTGCCAGTAAGGGACAGGGCAACTATGGCTACACCTTC.

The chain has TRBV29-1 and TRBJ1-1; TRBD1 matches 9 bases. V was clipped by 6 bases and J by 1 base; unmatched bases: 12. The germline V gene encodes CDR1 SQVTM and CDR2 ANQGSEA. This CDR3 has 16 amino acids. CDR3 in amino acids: CSVQIEQGARNTEAFF. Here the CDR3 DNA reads TGCAGCGTCCAAATAGAACAGGGGGCGCGGAACACTGAAGCTTTCTTT.

DNA for the CDR3: TGTGCCACCACCACAGGACAGGTCAACTACGAGCAGTACTTC. As protein: CATTTGQVNYEQYF. The chain links TRBV6-1 to TRBJ2-7; the match to TRBD1 covers 7 bases. Germline trimming cut 10 bases from V and 3 bases from J; bases unmatched to any gene: 12. This CDR3 has 14 amino acids. Germline-derived CDR1 and CDR2 are MNHNS and SASEGT.

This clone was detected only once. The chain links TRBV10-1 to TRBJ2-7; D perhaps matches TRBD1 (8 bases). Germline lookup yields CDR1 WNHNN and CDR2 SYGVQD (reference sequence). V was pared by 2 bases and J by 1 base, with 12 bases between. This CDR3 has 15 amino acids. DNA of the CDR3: TGCGCCAGCAGTGAGAACAGGGGGGGGTCCTACGAGCAGTACGTC. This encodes CASSENRGGSYEQYV.

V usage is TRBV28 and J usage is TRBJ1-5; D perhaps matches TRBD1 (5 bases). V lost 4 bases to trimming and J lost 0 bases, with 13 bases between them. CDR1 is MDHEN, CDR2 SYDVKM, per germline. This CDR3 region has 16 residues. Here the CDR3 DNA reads TGTGCCAGCAGTTCTTGGGACGGGAGTAGCAATCAGCCCCAGCATTTT. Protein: CASSSWDGSSNQPQHF.

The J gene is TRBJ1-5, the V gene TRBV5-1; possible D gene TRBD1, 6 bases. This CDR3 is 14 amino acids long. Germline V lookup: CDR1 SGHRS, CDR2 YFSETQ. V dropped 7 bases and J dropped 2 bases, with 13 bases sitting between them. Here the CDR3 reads CASAPGVGNQPQHF. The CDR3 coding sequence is TGCGCCAGCGCGCCAGGGGTAGGCAATCAGCCCCAGCATTTT. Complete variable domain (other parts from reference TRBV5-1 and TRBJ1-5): KAGVTQTPRYLIKTRGQQVTLSCSPISGHRSVSWYQQTPGQGLQFLFEYFSETQRNKGNFPGRFSGRQFSNSRSEMNVSTLELGDSALYLCASAPGVGNQPQHFGDGTRLSIL.

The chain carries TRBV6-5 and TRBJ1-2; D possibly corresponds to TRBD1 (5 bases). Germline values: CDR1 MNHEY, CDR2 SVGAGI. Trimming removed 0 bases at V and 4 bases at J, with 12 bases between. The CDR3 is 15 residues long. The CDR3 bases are TGTGCCAGCAGTTACTCTTCGGGGGGGATCTATGGCTACACCTTC. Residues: CASSYSSGGIYGYTF.

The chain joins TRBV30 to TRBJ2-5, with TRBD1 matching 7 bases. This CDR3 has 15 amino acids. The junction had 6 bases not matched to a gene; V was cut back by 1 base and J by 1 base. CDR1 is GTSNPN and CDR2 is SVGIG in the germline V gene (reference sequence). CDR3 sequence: CAWSGTGRPQETQYF. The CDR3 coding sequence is TGTGCCTGGAGTGGGACAGGACGGCCCCAAGAGACCCAGTACTTC.

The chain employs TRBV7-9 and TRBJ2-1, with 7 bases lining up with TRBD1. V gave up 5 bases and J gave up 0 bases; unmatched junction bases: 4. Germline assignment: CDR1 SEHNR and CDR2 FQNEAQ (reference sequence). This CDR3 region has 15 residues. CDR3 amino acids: CASSPDRDSYNEQFF. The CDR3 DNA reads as TGTGCCAGCAGCCCCGACAGGGACTCCTACAATGAGCAGTTCTTC.

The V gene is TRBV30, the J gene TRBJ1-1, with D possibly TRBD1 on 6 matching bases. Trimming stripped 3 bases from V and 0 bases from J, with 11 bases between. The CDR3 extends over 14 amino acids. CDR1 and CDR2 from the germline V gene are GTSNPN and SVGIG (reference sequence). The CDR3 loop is CAWRVGQLNTEAFF. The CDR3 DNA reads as TGTGCCTGGAGGGTAGGACAGCTGAACACTGAAGCTTTCTTT.

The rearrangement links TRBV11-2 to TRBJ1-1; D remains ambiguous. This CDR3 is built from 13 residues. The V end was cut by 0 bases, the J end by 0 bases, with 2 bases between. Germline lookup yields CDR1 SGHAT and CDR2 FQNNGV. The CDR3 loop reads CASSLDVNTEAFF. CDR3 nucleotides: TGTGCCAGCAGCTTAGACGTGAACACTGAAGCTTTCTTT.

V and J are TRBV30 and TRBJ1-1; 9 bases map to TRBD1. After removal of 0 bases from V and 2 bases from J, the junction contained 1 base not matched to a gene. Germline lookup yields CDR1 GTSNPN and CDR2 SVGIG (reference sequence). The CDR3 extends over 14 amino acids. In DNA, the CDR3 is TGTGCCTGGAGTGTGGACAGGGGAAACACTGAAGCTTTCTTT. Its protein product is CAWSVDRGNTEAFF.

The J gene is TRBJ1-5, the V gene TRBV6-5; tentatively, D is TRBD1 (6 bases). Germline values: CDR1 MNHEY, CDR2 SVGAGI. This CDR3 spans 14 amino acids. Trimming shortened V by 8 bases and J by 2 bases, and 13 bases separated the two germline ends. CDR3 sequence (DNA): TGTGCCAGCGGGGAAGGGGGTGGCAATCAGCCCCAGCATTTT. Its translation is CASGEGGGNQPQHF.

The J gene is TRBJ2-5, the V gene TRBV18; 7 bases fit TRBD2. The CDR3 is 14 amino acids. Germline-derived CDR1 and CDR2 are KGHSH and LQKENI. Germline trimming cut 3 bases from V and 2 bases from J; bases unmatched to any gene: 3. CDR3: CASSPGTTQETQYF. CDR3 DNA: TGTGCCAGCTCACCGGGGACTACTCAAGAGACCCAGTACTTC.

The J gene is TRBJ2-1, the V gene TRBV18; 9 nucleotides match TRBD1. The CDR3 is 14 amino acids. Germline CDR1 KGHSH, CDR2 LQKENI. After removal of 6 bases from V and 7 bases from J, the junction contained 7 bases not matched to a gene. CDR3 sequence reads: CASSPRTGANEQFF. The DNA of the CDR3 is TGTGCCAGCTCCCCTCGGACAGGGGCGAATGAGCAGTTCTTC.

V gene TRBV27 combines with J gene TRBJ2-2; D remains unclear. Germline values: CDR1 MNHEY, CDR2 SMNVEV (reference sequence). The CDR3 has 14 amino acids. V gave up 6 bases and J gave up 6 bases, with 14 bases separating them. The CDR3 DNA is TGTGCCAGCAGCCTACAGTACTCTCCCGGGGAGCTGTTTTTT. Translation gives CASSLQYSPGELFF.

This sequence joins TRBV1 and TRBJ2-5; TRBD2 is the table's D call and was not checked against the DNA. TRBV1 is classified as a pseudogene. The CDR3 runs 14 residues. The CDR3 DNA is TGCACCAGCAGCCCTCGCCCCACGGGGGAGACCCAGTACTTC. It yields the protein CTSSPRPTGETQYF.

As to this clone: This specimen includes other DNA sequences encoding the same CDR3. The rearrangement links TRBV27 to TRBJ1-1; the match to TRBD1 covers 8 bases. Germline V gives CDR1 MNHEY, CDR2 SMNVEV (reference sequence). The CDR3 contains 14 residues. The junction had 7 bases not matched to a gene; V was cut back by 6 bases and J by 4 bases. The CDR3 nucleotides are TGTGCCAGCAGCCCATCACAGGGGGGCACTGAAGCTTTCTTT. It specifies CASSPSQGGTEAFF.

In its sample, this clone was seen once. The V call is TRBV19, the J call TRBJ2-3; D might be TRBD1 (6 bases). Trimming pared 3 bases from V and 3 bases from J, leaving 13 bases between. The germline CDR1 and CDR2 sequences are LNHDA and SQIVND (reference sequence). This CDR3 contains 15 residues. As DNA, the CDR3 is TGTGCCAGTAGTATGGGGGCGGTGGTTACAGATACGCAGTATTTT. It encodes CASSMGAVVTDTQYF.

CDR3 coding DNA: TGTGCCAGCAGCTTTCCAGGGGAAGTGGGCGAGCAGTACTTC. Its protein product is CASSFPGEVGEQYF. This chain links TRBV7-6 with TRBJ2-7; weak D call: TRBD1 (6 bases). Trimming stripped 3 bases from V and 6 bases from J, with 15 bases between. CDR3 size: 14 residues. The germline CDR1 and CDR2 sequences are SGHVS and FNYEAQ.

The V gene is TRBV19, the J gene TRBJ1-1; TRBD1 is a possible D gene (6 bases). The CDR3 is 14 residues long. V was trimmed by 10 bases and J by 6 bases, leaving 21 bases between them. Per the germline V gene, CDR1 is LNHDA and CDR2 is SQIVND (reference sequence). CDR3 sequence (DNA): TGTGCCACCTCTCGAGGCCCGGGGGGGCCTGAAGCTTTCTTT. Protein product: CATSRGPGGPEAFF.

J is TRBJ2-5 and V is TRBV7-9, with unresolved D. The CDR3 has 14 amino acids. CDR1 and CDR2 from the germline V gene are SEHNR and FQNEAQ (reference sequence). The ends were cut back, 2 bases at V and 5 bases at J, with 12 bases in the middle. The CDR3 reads CASSLRQTWETQYF. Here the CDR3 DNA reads TGTGCCAGCAGCTTACGACAAACCTGGGAGACCCAGTACTTC.

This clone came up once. The CDR3 nucleotides are TGTGCCAGCAGCCGAACTAGCGGGGGGTCCTACGAGCAGTACTTC. Protein product: CASSRTSGGSYEQYF. The rearrangement links TRBV4-2 to TRBJ2-7; 12 bases are shared with TRBD2. V dropped 4 bases and J dropped 1; count of bases not matched to a gene: 2. Germline loops: CDR1 LGHNA, CDR2 YNFKEQ. This CDR3 is 15 amino acids long.